This TCR beta chain stems from a study of metastatic and nonmetastatic thyroid tumors. Study-level background: The study looked at repertoires side by side in blood and in tumor or nodule tissue from malignant and benign thyroid patients.

General study results and limits: The study reportedly found significantly higher TCR beta diversity in malignant thyroid tumors than benign nodules, in blood and tumor.

This clone was seen at least ten times. Its specificity is not known. Thyroid surgery took place with no prior treatment in any patient. In the authors' methods: Differences in CDR3 between clinicopathological groups were drawn on to build a classifier intended to discriminate distant-metastatic papillary thyroid cancer patients. Through MiXCR, TCRdb re-clonotyped the PCR reads. These V and J calls derive from TCRdb rather than the authors' analysis. The data hold about 40,000 clones, with 10% to 12% observed a single time. The sequenced material came from blood. This TCR was sampled from a female donor with papillary thyroid cancer or a benign thyroid nodule (not recorded which). Some clones in this sample may be carry-over from other donors' samples.

The CDR3 loop reads CASSRDKPSYTF. CDR3 nucleotide sequence: TGTGCCAGCAGCCGGGACAAACCGAGCTACACCTTC. V gene TRBV7-2 combines with J gene TRBJ1-2; D perhaps matches TRBD1 (6 bases). There are 12 residues in the CDR3. Trimming left V 5 bases short and J 9 bases short, with 13 bases between. Germline CDR1 and CDR2: SGHTA and FQGNSA.